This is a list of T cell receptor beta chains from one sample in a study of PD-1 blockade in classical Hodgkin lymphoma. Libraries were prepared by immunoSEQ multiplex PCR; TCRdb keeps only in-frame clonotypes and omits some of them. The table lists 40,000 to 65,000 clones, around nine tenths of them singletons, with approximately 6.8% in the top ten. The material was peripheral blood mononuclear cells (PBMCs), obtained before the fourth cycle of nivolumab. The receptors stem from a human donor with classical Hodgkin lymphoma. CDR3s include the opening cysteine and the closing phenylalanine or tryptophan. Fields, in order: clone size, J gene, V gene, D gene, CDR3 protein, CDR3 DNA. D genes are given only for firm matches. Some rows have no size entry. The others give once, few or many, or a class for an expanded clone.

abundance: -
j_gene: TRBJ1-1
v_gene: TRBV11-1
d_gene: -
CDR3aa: CASSLEGRGTEAFF
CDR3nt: TGTGCCAGCAGCTTAGAAGGCAGAGGCACTGAAGCTTTCTTT

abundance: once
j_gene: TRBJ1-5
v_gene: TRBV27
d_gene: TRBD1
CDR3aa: CASSSRGRDQPQHF
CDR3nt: TGTGCCAGCAGTTCCAGGGGGCGCGATCAGCCCCAGCATTTT

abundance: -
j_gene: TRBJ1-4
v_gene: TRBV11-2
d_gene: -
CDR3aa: CASSPRRGANEKLFF
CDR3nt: TGTGCCAGCAGCCCCCGGCGGGGGGCTAATGAAAAACTGTTTTTT

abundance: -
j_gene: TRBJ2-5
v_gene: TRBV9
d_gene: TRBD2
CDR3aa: CASSVAAGGLETQYF
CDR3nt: TGTGCCAGCAGCGTAGCAGCGGGGGGTTTGGAGACCCAGTACTTC

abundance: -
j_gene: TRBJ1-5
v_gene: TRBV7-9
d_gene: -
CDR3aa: CASSLGGQPQHF
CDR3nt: TGTGCCAGCAGCTTGGGGGGTCAGCCCCAGCATTTT

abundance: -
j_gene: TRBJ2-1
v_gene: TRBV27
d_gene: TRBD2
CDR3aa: CATLPGRGGWGEQFF
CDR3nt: TGTGCCACCCTCCCGGGGCGCGGGGGGTGGGGTGAGCAGTTCTTC

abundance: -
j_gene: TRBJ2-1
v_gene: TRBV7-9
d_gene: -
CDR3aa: CASSLDSVYNEQFF
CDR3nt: TGTGCCAGCAGCTTAGATAGCGTTTACAATGAGCAGTTCTTC

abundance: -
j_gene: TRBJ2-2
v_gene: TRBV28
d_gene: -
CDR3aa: CASSFPQNTGELFF
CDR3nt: TGTGCCAGCAGTTTTCCCCAAAACACCGGGGAGCTGTTTTTT

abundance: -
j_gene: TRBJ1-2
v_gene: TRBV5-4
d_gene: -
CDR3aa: CASSLVQGTNYGYTF
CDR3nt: TGTGCCAGCAGCTTGGTGCAGGGAACTAACTATGGCTACACCTTC

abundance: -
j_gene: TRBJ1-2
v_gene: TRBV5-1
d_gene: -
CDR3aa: CASSLIRESGYTF
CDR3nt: TGCGCCAGCAGCTTGATCAGGGAGAGCGGCTACACCTTC

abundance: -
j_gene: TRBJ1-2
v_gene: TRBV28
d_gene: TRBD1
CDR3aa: CASSLGGQGEFYGYTF
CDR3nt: TGTGCCAGCAGTTTGGGGGGACAGGGGGAGTTCTATGGCTACACCTTC

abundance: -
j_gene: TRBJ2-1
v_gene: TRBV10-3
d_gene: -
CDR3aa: CAIGGERNEQFF
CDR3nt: TGTGCCATAGGGGGGGAGAGGAATGAGCAGTTCTTC

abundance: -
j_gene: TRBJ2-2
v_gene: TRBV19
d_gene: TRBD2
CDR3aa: CASNRPTSGFTRGTGELFF
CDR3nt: TGTGCCAGTAACCGCCCAACTAGCGGGTTTACTAGGGGCACCGGGGAGCTGTTTTTT

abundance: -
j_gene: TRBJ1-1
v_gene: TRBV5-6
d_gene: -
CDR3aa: CASSTRTLLNTEAFF
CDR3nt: TGTGCCAGCAGCACGAGGACACTTTTGAACACTGAAGCTTTCTTT

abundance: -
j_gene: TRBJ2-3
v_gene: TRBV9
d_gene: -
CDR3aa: CASSVVTDTQYF
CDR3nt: TGTGCCAGCAGCGTAGTAACCGATACGCAGTATTTT

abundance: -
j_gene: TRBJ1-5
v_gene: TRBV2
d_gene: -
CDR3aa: CASSGPRMLPHQPQHF
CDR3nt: TGTGCCAGCAGTGGTCCCAGGATGTTGCCTCATCAGCCCCAGCATTTT

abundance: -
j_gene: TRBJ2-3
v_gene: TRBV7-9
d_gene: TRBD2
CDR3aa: CASSISGGGTDTQYF
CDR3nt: TGTGCCAGCAGCATCAGCGGGGGGGGGACAGATACGCAGTATTTT

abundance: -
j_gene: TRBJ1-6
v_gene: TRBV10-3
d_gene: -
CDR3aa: CANSQDSYNSPLHF
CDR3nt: TGTGCCAATTCACAGGACTCCTATAATTCACCCCTCCACTTT

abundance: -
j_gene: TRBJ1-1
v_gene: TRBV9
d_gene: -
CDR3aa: CASSVGHGTEAFF
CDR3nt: TGTGCCAGCAGCGTAGGTCACGGCACTGAAGCTTTCTTT

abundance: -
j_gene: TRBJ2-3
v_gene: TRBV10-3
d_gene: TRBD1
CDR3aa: CAISAGTGGTDTQYF
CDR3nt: TGTGCCATCAGTGCCGGGACAGGGGGCACAGATACGCAGTATTTT

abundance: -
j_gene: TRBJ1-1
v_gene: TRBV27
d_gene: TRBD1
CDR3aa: CASSFTPPGTGDDEAFF
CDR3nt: TGTGCCAGCAGTTTCACCCCCCCCGGGACAGGGGATGATGAAGCTTTCTTT

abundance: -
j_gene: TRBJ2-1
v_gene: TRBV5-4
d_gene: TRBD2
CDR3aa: CASSPRLAGYNEQFF
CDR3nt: TGTGCCAGCAGCCCCAGACTAGCGGGCTACAATGAGCAGTTCTTC

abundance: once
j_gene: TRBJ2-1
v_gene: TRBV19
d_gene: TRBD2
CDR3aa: CASSVKTSGNYNEQFF
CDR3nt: TGTGCCAGTAGTGTCAAGACTAGCGGAAACTACAATGAGCAGTTCTTC

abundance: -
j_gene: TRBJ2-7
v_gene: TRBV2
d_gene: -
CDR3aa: CASTHTGGAYEQYF
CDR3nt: TGTGCCAGCACCCACACAGGGGGGGCCTACGAGCAGTACTTC

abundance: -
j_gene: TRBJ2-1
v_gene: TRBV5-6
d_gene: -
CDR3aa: CASRPGLGDEQFF
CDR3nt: TGTGCCAGCAGGCCCGGGCTCGGGGATGAGCAGTTCTTC

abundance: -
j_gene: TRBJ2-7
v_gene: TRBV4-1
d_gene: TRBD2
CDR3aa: CASSHLAGGPPYEQYF
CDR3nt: TGCGCCAGCAGCCATCTAGCGGGAGGACCTCCCTACGAGCAGTACTTC

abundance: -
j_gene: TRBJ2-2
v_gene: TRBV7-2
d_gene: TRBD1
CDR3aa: CASSLVTGYTGELFF
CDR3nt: TGTGCCAGCAGCTTAGTGACAGGGTACACCGGGGAGCTGTTTTTT

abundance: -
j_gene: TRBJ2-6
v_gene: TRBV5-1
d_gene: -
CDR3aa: CASSLIPNVLTF
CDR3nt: TGCGCCAGCAGCTTGATCCCCAACGTCCTGACTTTC

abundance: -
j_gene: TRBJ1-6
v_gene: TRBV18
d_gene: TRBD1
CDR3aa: CASSPLGQGNSPLHF
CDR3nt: TGTGCCAGCTCACCATTGGGACAGGGAAATTCACCCCTCCACTTT

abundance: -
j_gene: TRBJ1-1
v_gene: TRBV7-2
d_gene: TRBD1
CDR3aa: CASSFTGGAGAFF
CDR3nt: TGTGCCAGCAGCTTTACAGGGGGCGCGGGAGCTTTCTTT

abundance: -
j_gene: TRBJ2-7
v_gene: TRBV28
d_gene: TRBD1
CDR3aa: CASLGQPYEQYF
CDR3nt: TGTGCCAGTCTGGGACAGCCCTACGAGCAGTACTTC

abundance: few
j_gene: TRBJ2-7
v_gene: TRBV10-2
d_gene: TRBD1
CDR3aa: CASRESTGNEQYF
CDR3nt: TGCGCCAGCAGGGAATCGACAGGGAACGAGCAGTACTTC

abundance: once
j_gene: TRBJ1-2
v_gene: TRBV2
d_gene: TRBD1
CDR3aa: CASSEGTGNYGYTF
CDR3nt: TGTGCCAGCAGTGAAGGGACAGGGAACTATGGCTACACCTTC